The 12 T cell receptor beta chains reported below all come from one sample, sequenced in a study of T-cell reconstitution after alpha-beta-depleted transplantation in children. Preparation of the TCRbeta library involved a method that used unique molecular identifiers. From the PCR reads, TCRdb called clonotypes with MiXCR, one entry per CDR3 protein. The sample shows fewer than 85,000 distinct CDR3 sequences, 13% to 15% of them seen only once. The source was PBMCs, mostly from graft donor cells, collected 180 days after TCRalphabeta/CD19-depleted stem cell transplant. These receptors originate from a male patient under 10 years old who had a stem cell transplant for acute lymphoblastic leukemia, so the T cells may come from the graft donor.

This clonotype occurred many times. The J gene is TRBJ2-1, the V gene TRBV5-1, with a possible D match to TRBD2 (6 bases). V was clipped by 1 base and J by 8 bases, with 13 bases between them. Germline V gene data show CDR1 as SGHRS and CDR2 as YFSETQ. This CDR3 region has 14 residues. The CDR3 protein is CASSLRLGSDEQFF. CDR3 nucleotides: TGCGCCAGCAGCTTGAGACTAGGGAGCGATGAGCAGTTCTTC.

In its sample, this clonotype was seen a few times. This CDR3 is CASSQEGGYTF. In DNA form, the CDR3 reads TGTGCCAGCAGCCAAGAGGGCGGCTACACCTTC. This chain uses TRBV4-2 with TRBJ1-2; D is undetermined. This CDR3 is 11 amino acids long. The germline V and J ends were trimmed by 0 bases and 8 bases, with 4 bases remaining between them. Germline lookup yields CDR1 LGHNA and CDR2 YNFKEQ.

The chain has TRBV6-1 and TRBJ2-7; D may be TRBD2 (5 bases). Germline lookup yields CDR1 MNHNS and CDR2 SASEGT. This CDR3 comprises 17 residues. V was pared by 6 bases and J by 0 bases, with 21 bases between. The DNA for the CDR3 is TGTGCCAGCAGCCCCTCCCCTTACGGGGTTAGCTCCTACGAGCAGTACTTC. It translates to CASSPSPYGVSSYEQYF.

The V gene is TRBV20-1, the J gene TRBJ2-1, with 12 bases fitting TRBD1. CDR1 is DFQATT and CDR2 is SNEGSKA in the germline V gene (reference sequence). The CDR3 is 15 amino acids. V was clipped by 6 bases and J by 8 bases; unmatched bases: 11. Here the CDR3 reads CSAGTRDRGLDEQFF. CDR3 coding DNA: TGCAGTGCGGGCACCCGGGACAGGGGGCTAGATGAGCAGTTCTTC.

The chain's CDR3 is CSARDRTGATEAFF. DNA for the CDR3: TGCAGTGCTAGAGATCGGACAGGGGCGACTGAAGCTTTCTTT. The chain joins TRBV20-1 to TRBJ1-1, with TRBD1 matching 9 bases. The V gene's germline CDR1 is DFQATT and CDR2 SNEGSKA (reference sequence). The CDR3 extends over 14 amino acids. The V segment lost 0 bases and the J segment 5 bases; nucleotides outside the gene matches: 4.

This chain connects TRBV7-8 to TRBJ1-5; D unresolved. This CDR3 has 16 amino acids. Germline loops: CDR1 SGHVS, CDR2 FQNEAQ. V lost 5 bases and J lost 4, with 18 bases in between. CDR3 nucleotide sequence: TGTGCCAGCAGCGCCCTCGGGGTGAGAGGAAATCAGCCCCAGCATTTT. It is translated as CASSALGVRGNQPQHF.

This clonotype was observed at least ten times. J is TRBJ2-5 and V is TRBV4-2; TRBD1 might be the D (6 bases). The germline V gene has CDR1 LGHNA and CDR2 YNFKEQ. The CDR3 extends over 16 amino acids. V was clipped by 0 bases and J by 0 bases, with 11 bases between them. CDR3 in DNA: TGTGCCAGCAGCCAAGAACACCGGGACAACCAAGAGACCCAGTACTTC. Protein product: CASSQEHRDNQETQYF.

This clonotype was seen a handful of times. The rearrangement uses TRBV20-1 and TRBJ2-1, with 9 bases lining up with TRBD2. Losses at the gene ends were 1 base for V and 0 bases for J; bases not matched to a gene: 7. This CDR3 region has 17 residues. Per germline, CDR1 DFQATT and CDR2 SNEGSKA (reference sequence). Written as DNA, the CDR3 is TGCAGTGCTAGAGCTAGCGGGAAAAGAAGCTCCTACAATGAGCAGTTCTTC. Protein: CSARASGKRSSYNEQFF.

This clonotype appeared a few times. The gene calls are TRBV20-1 and TRBJ2-5, with D possibly matching TRBD2 (6 bases). V lost 1 base to trimming and J lost 5 bases, with 20 bases between them. CDR1 and CDR2 (germline): DFQATT, SNEGSKA (reference sequence). The CDR3 runs to 16 residues. The CDR3 region has the DNA TGCAGTGCTAGAGTACCGATGCGGGGAATCGGGGAGACCCAGTACTTC. This sequence encodes CSARVPMRGIGETQYF.

This chain links TRBV7-2 with TRBJ2-1; 10 bases match TRBD2. V lost 3 bases and J lost 7; bases outside the gene matches: 6. The CDR3 extends over 15 amino acids. In germline, CDR1 is SGHTA, CDR2 FQGNSA. Written as DNA, the CDR3 is TGTGCCAGCAGCTTCCTAGCGGGAGTCTGGAATGAGCAGTTCTTC. Translating gives CASSFLAGVWNEQFF.

Only a few counts were recorded for this clonotype. V gene TRBV5-1 combines with J gene TRBJ2-7; the D call may be TRBD1 or TRBD2 (5 bases each). Germline CDR1 is SGHRS and CDR2 is YFSETQ. Trimming cost V 4 bases and J 2 bases, with 19 bases left between them. The CDR3 sequence is 16 residues long. CDR3: CASSDLRQGEPYEQYF. CDR3 nucleotides: TGCGCCAGCAGCGACCTCCGGCAGGGAGAACCCTACGAGCAGTACTTC.

V gene TRBV9 combines with J gene TRBJ2-4; TRBD1 matches 10 bases. J lost 4 bases, V lost 3 bases, and 7 bases had no gene match. This CDR3 contains 16 residues. The germline CDR1 and CDR2 sequences are SGDLS and YYNGEE. The CDR3 loop is CASSAGTGAGKNIQYF. CDR3 nucleotides: TGTGCCAGCAGCGCCGGGACAGGGGCGGGTAAAAACATTCAGTACTTC.